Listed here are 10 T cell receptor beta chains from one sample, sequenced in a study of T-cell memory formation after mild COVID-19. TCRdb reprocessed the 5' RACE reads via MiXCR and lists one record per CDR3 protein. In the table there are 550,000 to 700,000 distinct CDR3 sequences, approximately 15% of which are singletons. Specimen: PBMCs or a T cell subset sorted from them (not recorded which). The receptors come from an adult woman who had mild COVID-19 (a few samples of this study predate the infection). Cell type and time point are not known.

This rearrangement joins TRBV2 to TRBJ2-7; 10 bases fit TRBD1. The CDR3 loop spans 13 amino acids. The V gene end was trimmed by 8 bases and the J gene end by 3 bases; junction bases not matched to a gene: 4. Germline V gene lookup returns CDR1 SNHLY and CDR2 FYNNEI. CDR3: CASGRDRGYEQYF. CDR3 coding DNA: TGTGCCAGCGGCCGGGACAGGGGCTACGAGCAGTACTTC.

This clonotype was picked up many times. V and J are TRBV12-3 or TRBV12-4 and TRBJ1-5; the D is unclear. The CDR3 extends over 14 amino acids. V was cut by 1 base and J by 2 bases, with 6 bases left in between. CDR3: CASSLGDGNQPQHF. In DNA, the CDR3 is TGTGCCAGCAGTTTAGGTGATGGCAATCAGCCCCAGCATTTT.

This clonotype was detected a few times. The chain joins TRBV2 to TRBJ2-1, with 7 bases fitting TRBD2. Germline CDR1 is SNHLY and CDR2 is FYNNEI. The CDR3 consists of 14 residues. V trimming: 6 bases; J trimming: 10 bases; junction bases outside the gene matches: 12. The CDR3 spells CASRWGTTHREQFF. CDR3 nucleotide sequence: TGTGCCAGCAGGTGGGGGACTACCCATAGAGAGCAGTTCTTC. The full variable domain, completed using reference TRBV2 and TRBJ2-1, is EPEVTQTPSHQVTQMGQEVILRCVPISNHLYFYWYRQILGQKVEFLVSFYNNEISEKSEIFDDQFSVERPDGSNFTLKIRSTKLEDSAMYFCASRWGTTHREQFFGPGTRLTVL.

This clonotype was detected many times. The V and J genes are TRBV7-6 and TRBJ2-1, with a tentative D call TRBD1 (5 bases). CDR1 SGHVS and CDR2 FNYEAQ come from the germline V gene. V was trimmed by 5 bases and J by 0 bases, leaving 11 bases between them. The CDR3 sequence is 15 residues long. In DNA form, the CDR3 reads TGTGCCAGCAGCCAGACAGTAAGCTCCTACAATGAGCAGTTCTTC. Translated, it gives CASSQTVSSYNEQFF.

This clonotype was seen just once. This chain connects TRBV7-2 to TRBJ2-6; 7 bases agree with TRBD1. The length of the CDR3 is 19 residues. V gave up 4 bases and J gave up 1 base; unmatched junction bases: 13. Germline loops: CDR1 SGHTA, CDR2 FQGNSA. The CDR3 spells CASSSEGAGITSGANVLTF. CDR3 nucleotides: TGTGCCAGCAGCTCAGAGGGGGCAGGGATCACTTCTGGGGCCAACGTCCTGACTTTC.

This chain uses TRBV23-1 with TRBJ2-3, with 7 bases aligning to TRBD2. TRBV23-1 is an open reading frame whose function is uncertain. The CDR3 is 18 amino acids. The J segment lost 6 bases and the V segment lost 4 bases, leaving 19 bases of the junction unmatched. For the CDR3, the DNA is TGCGCCAGCAGTCTCACCGAAGCGGGACCCCCTGGGGCGGATACGCAGTATTTT. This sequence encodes CASSLTEAGPPGADTQYF.

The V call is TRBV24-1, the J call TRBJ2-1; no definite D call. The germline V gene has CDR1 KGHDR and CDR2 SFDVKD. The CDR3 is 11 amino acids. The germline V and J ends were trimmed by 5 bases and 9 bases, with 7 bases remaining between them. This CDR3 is CATSVLGEQFF. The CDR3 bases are TGTGCCACCAGTGTGTTGGGTGAGCAGTTCTTC.

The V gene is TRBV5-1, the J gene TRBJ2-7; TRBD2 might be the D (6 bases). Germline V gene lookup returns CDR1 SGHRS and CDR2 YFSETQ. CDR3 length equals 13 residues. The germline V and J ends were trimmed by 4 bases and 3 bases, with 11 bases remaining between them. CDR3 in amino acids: CASSQTRDYEQYF. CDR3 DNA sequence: TGCGCCAGCAGCCAGACTAGAGACTACGAGCAGTACTTC.

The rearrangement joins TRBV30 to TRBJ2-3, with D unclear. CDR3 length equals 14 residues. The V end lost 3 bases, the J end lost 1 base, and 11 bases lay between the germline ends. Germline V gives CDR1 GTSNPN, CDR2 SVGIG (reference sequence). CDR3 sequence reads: CAWRNWRGTDTQYF. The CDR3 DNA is TGTGCCTGGAGGAATTGGCGCGGCACAGATACGCAGTATTTT.

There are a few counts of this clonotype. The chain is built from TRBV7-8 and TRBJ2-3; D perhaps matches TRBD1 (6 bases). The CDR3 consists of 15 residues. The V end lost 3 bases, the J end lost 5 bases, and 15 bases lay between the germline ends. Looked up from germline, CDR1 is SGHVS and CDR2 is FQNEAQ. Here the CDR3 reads CASSLWQGWVDTQYF. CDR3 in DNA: TGTGCCAGCAGCTTGTGGCAGGGGTGGGTAGATACGCAGTATTTT.